A single sample gave rise to the 19 T cell receptor beta chains below, sequenced in a study of response to subunit inactivated influenza vaccine (dated by TCRdb to the late 2010s). Libraries were built with RT-PCR. The instrument given in TCRdb is Illumina HiSeq 2500. TCRdb took the public reads, trimmed them with fastp at Q25, ran MiXCR for clone calling and kept in-frame beta chains. Each CDR3 protein appears once, grouped with its most common genes and DNA. The table for this sample lists more than 550,000 distinct CDR3 sequences; over 9% of them were counted only once. Of the sample, 11% falls within the top ten clones. This sample was shared with a second study, whose subject was T cells expressing NK-cell markers. From the second report: TCR beta cDNA libraries were prepared using 5'RACE template switching, which introduced a universal primer site and unique molecular identifiers.

The material was PBMCs from blood, obtained on the day of vaccination. All receptors come from a man in his fifties who received an inactivated influenza vaccine. Donor details come from another sample of the same person, matched by shared clones.

The V and J genes are TRBV6-2 or TRBV6-3 and TRBJ1-2; TRBD1 might be the D (6 bases). V was trimmed by 6 bases and J by 2 bases, leaving 13 bases between them. CDR1 and CDR2 from the germline V gene are MNHEY and SVGEGT. The CDR3 runs 14 residues. CDR3 in amino acids: CASRKSDSNYGYTF. The CDR3 region has the DNA TGTGCCAGCAGAAAATCGGACAGCAACTATGGCTACACCTTC.

This chain connects TRBV9 to TRBJ2-3; perhaps TRBD2 as D (5 bases). The V gene's germline CDR1 is SGDLS and CDR2 YYNGEE. The length of the CDR3 is 15 residues. V lost 4 bases and J lost 2, with 14 bases in between. CDR3 in amino acids: CASSREGPPTDTQYF. The CDR3 nucleotides read TGTGCCAGCAGCCGTGAGGGTCCCCCCACAGATACGCAGTATTTT.

As regards this clonotype: This clone may be a read error of a much larger clone one base away. The chain joins TRBV29-1 to TRBJ2-7, with D perhaps matching TRBD1 or TRBD2 (6 bases each). This CDR3 is built from 15 residues. CDR1 is SQVTM, CDR2 ANQGSEA, per germline. Trimming left V 6 bases short and J 2 bases short, with 20 bases between. The CDR3 reads CSVEGRIGGTYEQYF. The CDR3 nucleotides read TGCAGCGTCGAGGGTCGGATAGGGGGGACCTACGAGCAGTACTTC.

The rearrangement joins TRBV20-1 to TRBJ1-6; D unresolved. This CDR3 comprises 17 residues. The V end was cut by 0 bases, the J end by 5 bases, with 17 bases between. Germline values: CDR1 DFQATT, CDR2 SNEGSKA (reference sequence). DNA of the CDR3: TGCAGTGCTAGAGATGTTATGAGAGGTACCAATAATTCACCCCTCCACTTT. Amino acid sequence: CSARDVMRGTNNSPLHF.

The gene calls are TRBV30 and TRBJ2-2; 8 nucleotides agree with TRBD2. The CDR3 is made up of 16 amino acids. Germline values: CDR1 GTSNPN, CDR2 SVGIG (reference sequence). Losses at the gene ends were 5 bases for V and 4 bases for J; bases not matched to a gene: 12. CDR3 coding DNA: TGTGCCTGGGGCAGAACAGCGGGGGTACGCACCGGGGAGCTGTTTTTT. Translated: CAWGRTAGVRTGELFF.

This clonotype turned up a few times. This chain joins TRBV28 and TRBJ2-1; the D gene is possibly TRBD2 (5 bases). Germline values: CDR1 MDHEN, CDR2 SYDVKM. The V gene lost 3 bases and the J gene lost 8 bases, with 17 bases spanning the gap. The CDR3 runs 15 residues. The CDR3 is CASSFSGPTGDEQFF. Written as DNA, the CDR3 is TGTGCCAGCAGTTTCAGCGGACCCACCGGGGATGAGCAGTTCTTC.

This clonotype turned up a few times. Here the CDR3 reads CASSLGAGGNYEQYF. CDR3 DNA sequence: TGTGCCAGCAGCTTAGGAGCAGGGGGCAACTACGAGCAGTACTTC. The chain couples TRBV7-6 to TRBJ2-7, with TRBD1 matching 8 bases. Germline V gives CDR1 SGHVS, CDR2 FNYEAQ. The CDR3 has 15 residues. After removal of 1 base from V and 3 bases from J, the junction contained 5 bases not matched to a gene.

This clonotype has at least ten counts. The rearrangement joins TRBV20-1 to TRBJ2-7, with D perhaps being TRBD1 or TRBD2 (5 bases each). CDR3 length equals 15 residues. Per germline, CDR1 DFQATT and CDR2 SNEGSKA (reference sequence). V was pared by 1 base and J by 3 bases, with 16 bases between. The CDR3 coding sequence is TGCAGTGCTAGAGTATTCGGGACGGGTGACTACGAGCAGTACTTC. Protein product: CSARVFGTGDYEQYF.

The J gene is TRBJ1-1, the V gene TRBV20-1; a possible D gene is TRBD1 (5 bases). Germline CDR1 reads DFQATT; CDR2 reads SNEGSKA (reference sequence). The CDR3 has 14 amino acids. Deletions cut 2 bases from V and 2 bases from J, with 12 bases between. CDR3: CSARLAGTNTEAFF. Here the CDR3 DNA reads TGCAGTGCTAGACTAGCCGGGACTAACACTGAAGCTTTCTTT.

This clonotype was observed a handful of times. V is TRBV14 and J is TRBJ2-3; 7 nucleotides line up with TRBD1. V was clipped by 2 bases and J by 0 bases; unmatched bases: 2. Germline-derived CDR1 and CDR2 are SGHDN and FVKESK. The CDR3 has 15 amino acids. This CDR3 reads CASSQWDRSTDTQYF. CDR3 bases: TGTGCCAGCAGCCAATGGGACAGAAGCACAGATACGCAGTATTTT.

This clonotype has just a few counts. V and J are TRBV27 and TRBJ2-6; D remains ambiguous. The V gene's germline CDR1 is MNHEY and CDR2 SMNVEV (reference sequence). The CDR3 contains 15 residues. Trimming pared 3 bases from V and 0 bases from J, leaving 6 bases between. The CDR3 here is CASSFISSGANVLTF. As DNA, the CDR3 is TGTGCCAGCAGTTTCATCTCCTCTGGGGCCAACGTCCTGACTTTC.

The chain joins TRBV28 to TRBJ2-1; tentative D call: TRBD1 (5 bases). The V end was cut by 7 bases, the J end by 0 bases, with 16 bases between. From germline, CDR1 is MDHEN and CDR2 SYDVKM. The CDR3 runs 16 residues. Here the CDR3 reads CASTPAQGSSYNEQFF. The CDR3 DNA reads as TGTGCCAGCACCCCGGCCCAGGGAAGCTCCTACAATGAGCAGTTCTTC.

This chain connects TRBV5-1 to TRBJ2-7; D is perhaps TRBD1 (5 bases). CDR3 length: 9 residues. Germline values: CDR1 SGHRS, CDR2 YFSETQ. V lost 9 bases to trimming and J lost 9 bases, with 10 bases between them. CDR3 in amino acids: CATLQAQYF. The CDR3 DNA sequence: TGCGCCACGTTACAGGCGCAGTACTTC. Complete variable domain (other parts from reference TRBV5-1 and TRBJ2-7): KAGVTQTPRYLIKTRGQQVTLSCSPISGHRSVSWYQQTPGQGLQFLFEYFSETQRNKGNFPGRFSGRQFSNSRSEMNVSTLELGDSALYLCATLQAQYFGPGTRLTVT.

This clonotype was counted many times. J is TRBJ1-2 and V is TRBV15; D perhaps matches TRBD1 (5 bases). Germline V gives CDR1 LNHNV, CDR2 YYDKDF (reference sequence). Trimming stripped 1 base from V and 6 bases from J, with 12 bases between. This CDR3 is built from 14 residues. CDR3 nucleotides: TGTGCCACCAGCAGAGTCGGGGGGATCGATGGCTACACCTTC. Translation: CATSRVGGIDGYTF. The variable domain in full, with the rest retrieved from reference TRBV15 and TRBJ1-2, is DAMVIQNPRYQVTQFGKPVTLSCSQTLNHNVMYWYQQKSSQAPKLLFHYYDKDFNNEADTPDNFQSRRPNTSFCFLDIRSPGLGDTAMYLCATSRVGGIDGYTFGSGTRLTVV.

The rearrangement joins TRBV7-6 to TRBJ2-2, with TRBD1 identical over 9 bases. V lost 5 bases to trimming and J lost 4 bases; unmatched junction nucleotides: 5. Germline loops: CDR1 SGHVS, CDR2 FNYEAQ. There are 15 residues in the CDR3. The CDR3 sequence: CASSHGTGSTGELFF. DNA of the CDR3: TGTGCCAGCAGCCACGGGACAGGGAGCACCGGGGAGCTGTTTTTT.

The chain combines TRBV7-9 with TRBJ2-2; tentative D call: TRBD2 (6 bases). The CDR3 length is 16 residues. Between the trimmed V and J ends, which lost 7 bases and 0 bases, there was a span of 15 bases. Germline values: CDR1 SEHNR, CDR2 FQNEAQ (reference sequence). CDR3 sequence (DNA): TGTGCCAGCACCCCCCGGACTATCGCGAACACCGGGGAGCTGTTTTTT. Translation gives CASTPRTIANTGELFF.

The V call is TRBV29-1, the J call TRBJ2-5; TRBD2 aligns across 8 bases. The CDR3 runs to 15 residues. The germline gives CDR1 SQVTM, CDR2 ANQGSEA. V lost 4 bases, J lost 7 bases, and 14 bases stayed unmatched. The CDR3 reads CSVGTSGGRAWTQYF. Here the CDR3 DNA reads TGCAGCGTTGGGACGAGCGGGGGACGGGCGTGGACCCAGTACTTC.

Many counts were recorded for this clonotype. CDR3 residues: CASSLFTSNQPQHF. The CDR3 DNA is TGTGCCAGCAGTTTGTTTACAAGCAATCAGCCCCAGCATTTT. This sequence joins TRBV28 and TRBJ1-5; the D is unclear. CDR3 length: 14 amino acids. V gave up 3 bases and J gave up 1 base, with 7 bases separating them. The germline V gene encodes CDR1 MDHEN and CDR2 SYDVKM.

This chain uses TRBV11-2 with TRBJ2-2; TRBD1 matches at 12 bases. Losses at the gene ends were 6 bases for V and 7 bases for J; bases not matched to a gene: 9. CDR3 length: 16 amino acids. Germline V gene lookup returns CDR1 SGHAT and CDR2 FQNNGV. The CDR3 here is CASRRTGTGGIGELFF. The DNA for the CDR3 is TGTGCCAGCAGGCGAACCGGGACAGGGGGCATCGGGGAGCTGTTTTTT.